These T cell receptor beta chains were read from a single sample in a study of blood T cell repertoires in COVID-19. Profiling relied on immunoSEQ multiplex PCR, and the TCRdb table lists in-frame clones only, not all of them. The table has tens of thousands of clones, 79% seen once. Sequencing input: peripheral blood. These receptors all come from a woman older than 75 with active or convalescent COVID-19. Both conserved end residues are part of each CDR3. Each record gives: D gene, clone size, J gene, V gene, CDR3 protein, CDR3 DNA. A D gene is named only where the DNA matches it firmly. Clone size is given for some rows only: seen once, a few or many times, or a class if the clone is expanded.

d_gene: TRBD2; abundance: -; j_gene: TRBJ2-5; v_gene: TRBV3-1/TRBV3-2; CDR3aa: CASSHSAGALMETQYF; CDR3nt: TGTGCCAGCAGCCATTCAGCGGGAGCACTGATGGAGACCCAGTACTTC
d_gene: TRBD2; abundance: -; j_gene: TRBJ2-6; v_gene: TRBV7-2; CDR3aa: CASSLRGGASGANVLTF; CDR3nt: TGTGCCAGCAGCTTACGCGGGGGGGCCTCTGGGGCCAACGTCCTGACTTTC
d_gene: -; abundance: -; j_gene: TRBJ1-5; v_gene: TRBV7-9; CDR3aa: CASSLAQGPQHF; CDR3nt: TGTGCCAGCAGCTTAGCTCAGGGACCCCAGCATTTT
d_gene: TRBD1; abundance: -; j_gene: TRBJ2-3; v_gene: TRBV4-3; CDR3aa: CASSQDGGQGYRNTQYF; CDR3nt: TGCGCCAGCAGCCAAGATGGAGGACAGGGTTATCGAAATACGCAGTATTTT
d_gene: TRBD2; abundance: -; j_gene: TRBJ2-2; v_gene: TRBV16; CDR3aa: CASSQVGLADYTGELFF; CDR3nt: TGTGCCAGCAGCCAAGTCGGGCTAGCGGACTACACCGGGGAGCTGTTTTTT
d_gene: -; abundance: -; j_gene: TRBJ2-5; v_gene: TRBV5-4; CDR3aa: CASSFSSRETQYF; CDR3nt: TGTGCCAGCAGCTTCAGTAGCCGGGAGACCCAGTACTTC
d_gene: -; abundance: -; j_gene: TRBJ2-1; v_gene: TRBV27; CDR3aa: CASSFSGGLYNEQFF; CDR3nt: TGTGCCAGCAGTTTTTCCGGGGGGCTCTACAATGAGCAGTTCTTC
d_gene: -; abundance: once; j_gene: TRBJ2-7; v_gene: TRBV9; CDR3aa: CASSDPGYEQYF; CDR3nt: TGTGCCAGCAGCGACCCCGGTTACGAGCAGTACTTC
d_gene: TRBD2; abundance: -; j_gene: TRBJ2-1; v_gene: TRBV19; CDR3aa: CASSSPLAGGNNEQFF; CDR3nt: TGTGCCAGTAGTTCGCCCCTAGCGGGGGGTAACAATGAGCAGTTCTTC
d_gene: TRBD2; abundance: -; j_gene: TRBJ2-1; v_gene: TRBV6-5; CDR3aa: CASRASGRYGEQFF; CDR3nt: TGTGCCAGCAGAGCTAGCGGGAGGTATGGTGAGCAGTTCTTC
d_gene: TRBD2; abundance: -; j_gene: TRBJ2-3; v_gene: TRBV29-1; CDR3aa: CSVEDLGTSSGSNTQYF; CDR3nt: TGCAGCGTTGAAGATCTGGGCACATCTAGCGGGAGCAATACGCAGTATTTT
d_gene: -; abundance: few; j_gene: TRBJ2-3; v_gene: TRBV19; CDR3aa: CASSIGSSTDTQYF; CDR3nt: TGTGCCAGTAGTATAGGGAGTAGCACAGATACGCAGTATTTT
d_gene: -; abundance: -; j_gene: TRBJ2-3; v_gene: TRBV4-3; CDR3aa: CASSQDAGFSTDTQYF; CDR3nt: TGCGCCAGCAGCCAAGATGCAGGGTTTAGTACAGATACGCAGTATTTT
d_gene: -; abundance: -; j_gene: TRBJ2-2; v_gene: TRBV5-4; CDR3aa: CASSFAGVTGELFF; CDR3nt: TGTGCCAGCAGCTTTGCAGGGGTCACCGGGGAGCTGTTTTTT
d_gene: TRBD2; abundance: -; j_gene: TRBJ2-3; v_gene: TRBV3-1/TRBV3-2; CDR3aa: CASSLRLAGTDTQYF; CDR3nt: TGTGCCAGCAGCCTGAGACTAGCGGGCACAGATACGCAGTATTTT
d_gene: -; abundance: -; j_gene: TRBJ2-7; v_gene: TRBV28; CDR3aa: CASSSFGVARGYEQYF; CDR3nt: TGTGCCAGCAGCTCGTTCGGGGTGGCAAGGGGGTACGAGCAGTACTTC